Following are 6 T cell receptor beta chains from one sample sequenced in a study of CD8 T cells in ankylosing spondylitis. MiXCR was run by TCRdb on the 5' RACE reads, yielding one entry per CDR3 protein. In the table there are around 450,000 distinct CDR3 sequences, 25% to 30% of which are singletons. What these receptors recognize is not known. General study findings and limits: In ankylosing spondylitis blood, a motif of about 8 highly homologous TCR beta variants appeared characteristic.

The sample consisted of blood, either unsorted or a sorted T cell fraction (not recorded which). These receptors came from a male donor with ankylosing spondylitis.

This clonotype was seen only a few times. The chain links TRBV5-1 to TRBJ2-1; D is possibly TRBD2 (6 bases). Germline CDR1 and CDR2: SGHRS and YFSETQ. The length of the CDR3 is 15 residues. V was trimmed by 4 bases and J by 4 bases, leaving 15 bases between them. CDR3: CASSGSPGLYNEQFF. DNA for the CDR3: TGCGCCAGCAGCGGCTCCCCAGGACTATACAATGAGCAGTTCTTC.

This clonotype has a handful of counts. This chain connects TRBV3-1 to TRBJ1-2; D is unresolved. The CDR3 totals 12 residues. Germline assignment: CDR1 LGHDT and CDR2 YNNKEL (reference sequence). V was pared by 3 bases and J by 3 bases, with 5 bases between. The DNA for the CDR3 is TGTGCCAGCAGCCACCCCGACTATGGCTACACCTTC. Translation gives CASSHPDYGYTF.

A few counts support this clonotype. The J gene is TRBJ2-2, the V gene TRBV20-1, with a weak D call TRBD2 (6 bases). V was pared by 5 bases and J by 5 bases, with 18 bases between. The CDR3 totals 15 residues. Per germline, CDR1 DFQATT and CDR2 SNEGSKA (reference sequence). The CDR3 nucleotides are TGCAGTGCTTTCAGGGCGATTGGAGGGACCGGGGAGCTGTTTTTT. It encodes CSAFRAIGGTGELFF.

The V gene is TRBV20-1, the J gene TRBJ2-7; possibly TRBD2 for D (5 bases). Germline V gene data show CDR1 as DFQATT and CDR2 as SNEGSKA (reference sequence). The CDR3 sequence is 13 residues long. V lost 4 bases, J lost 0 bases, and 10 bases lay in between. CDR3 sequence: CSAISGPSYEQYF. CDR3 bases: TGCAGTGCTATAAGCGGACCCTCCTACGAGCAGTACTTC.

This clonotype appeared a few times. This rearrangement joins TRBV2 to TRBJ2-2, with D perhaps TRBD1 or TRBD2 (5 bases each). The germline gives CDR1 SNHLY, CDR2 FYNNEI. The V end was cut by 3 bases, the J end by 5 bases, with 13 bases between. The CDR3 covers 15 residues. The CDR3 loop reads CASSERAGFTGELFF. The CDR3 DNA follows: TGTGCCAGCAGTGAGAGGGCAGGGTTTACCGGGGAGCTGTTTTTT.

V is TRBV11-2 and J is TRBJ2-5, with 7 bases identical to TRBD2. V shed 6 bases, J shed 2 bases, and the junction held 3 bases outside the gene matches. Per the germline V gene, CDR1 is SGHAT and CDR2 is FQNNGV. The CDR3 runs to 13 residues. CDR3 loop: CASRASGQETQYF. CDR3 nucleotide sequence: TGTGCCAGCAGAGCTAGCGGACAAGAGACCCAGTACTTC. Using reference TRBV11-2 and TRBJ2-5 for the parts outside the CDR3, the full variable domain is EAGVAQSPRYKIIEKRQSVAFWCNPISGHATLYWYQQILGQGPKLLIQFQNNGVVDDSQLPKDRFSAERLKGVDSTLKIQPAKLEDSAVYLCASRASGQETQYFGPGTRLLVL.